The present T cell receptor beta chain was sequenced within a study of cytomegalovirus exposure and HLA in healthy donors. On the study more broadly: A prior analysis found about 110 million unique TCR beta sequences from around 190 million T cells.

This clone has just a few counts. Its antigen remains unidentified. Donors sampled were nominally healthy, though unrecorded immune exposures were likely. Study-level results: Researchers reportedly found TCR beta sequences accurately predicted most subjects' HLA-A and HLA-B alleles.

The PCR ran on 60 Vbeta and 13 Jbeta primers. TCRdb's table, derived via immunoSEQ multiplex PCR, lists solely in-frame clones and lacks some. The repertoire holds approximately 120,000 clones, with approximately 80% as singletons. In germline, CDR1 is SGHNT, CDR2 YYREEE (reference sequence). The CDR3 loop spans 17 amino acids. The J segment lost 4 bases and the V segment lost 0 bases, leaving 10 bases of the junction unmatched. This receptor was taken from a man in his forties in good health and CMV-seronegative. Sequencing was carried out using PBMCs. The rearrangement joins TRBV5-4 to TRBJ1-1; 9 bases match TRBD1. The CDR3 DNA reads as TGTGCCAGCAGCTTGGGGCACAACAGGGGGCCAAGCACTGAAGCTTTCTTT. Translation gives CASSLGHNRGPSTEAFF. Full variable domain (outside the CDR3, taken from reference TRBV5-4 and TRBJ1-1): ETGVTQSPTHLIKTRGQQVTLRCSSQSGHNTVSWYQQALGQGPQFIFQYYREEENGRGNFPPRFSGLQFPNYSSELNVNALELDDSALYLCASSLGHNRGPSTEAFFGQGTRLTVV.